The 26 T cell receptor beta chains below all came from one sample that was sequenced in a study of CD8 T cells in Susac syndrome. A quantity of 0.5 to 1 ug RNA underwent reverse transcription using random hexamers. TCRdb independently ran MiXCR on the immunoSEQ multiplex PCR reads; one entry per CDR3 protein. The sample lists just over 150,000 distinct CDR3 sequences; approximately 95% were seen once. Sequenced: CD4+ T cells from PBMCs. These receptors all come from a human donor with Susac syndrome.

The chain couples TRBV29-1 to TRBJ2-1; D might be TRBD2 (6 bases). CDR3 length: 15 amino acids. The germline gives CDR1 SQVTM, CDR2 ANQGSEA. Trimming took 7 bases from V and 0 from J, leaving 16 bases between them. CDR3 coding DNA: TGCAGCGCCCCACGGGGTAGCGGCTCCTACAATGAGCAGTTCTTC. Encoded protein: CSAPRGSGSYNEQFF.

The chain has TRBV29-1 and TRBJ1-1; D gene uncertain. The CDR3 covers 13 residues. The V end lost 3 bases, the J end lost 1 base, and 9 bases lay between the germline ends. In germline, CDR1 is SQVTM, CDR2 ANQGSEA. This chain's CDR3 is CSVEGTANTEAFF. The CDR3 DNA reads as TGCAGCGTTGAGGGTACAGCGAACACTGAAGCTTTCTTT.

This chain joins TRBV15 and TRBJ1-1; the D gene is possibly TRBD1 (6 bases). Trimming took off 1 base at V and 2 bases at J, with 17 bases between the two ends. The CDR3 length is 17 residues. Looked up from germline, CDR1 is LNHNV and CDR2 is YYDKDF (reference sequence). DNA of the CDR3: TGTGCCACCAGCAGAGGGGGGAGGGGGAACGTCAACACTGAAGCTTTCTTT. Its translation is CATSRGGRGNVNTEAFF.

This clonotype was picked up one time. V and J are TRBV27 and TRBJ1-6; no clear D gene. Trimming took off 3 bases at V and 5 bases at J, with 8 bases between the two ends. CDR3 length equals 14 residues. CDR1 is MNHEY, CDR2 SMNVEV, per germline (reference sequence). The CDR3 reads CASSFAQNNSPLHF. In nucleotides, the CDR3 is TGTGCCAGCAGTTTCGCACAGAATAATTCACCCCTCCACTTT.

V usage is TRBV7-8 and J usage is TRBJ2-5, with 9 nucleotides matching TRBD2. Unmatched junction bases numbered 8, after V lost 4 bases and J lost 5 bases. This CDR3 comprises 15 residues. Germline V gene sequence: CDR1 SGHVS, CDR2 FQNEAQ. CDR3 sequence: CASSSGRGGRETQYF. CDR3 in DNA: TGTGCCAGCAGCTCAGGGCGGGGGGGCCGGGAGACCCAGTACTTC.

The table lists this clonotype with a count of one. This CDR3 reads CSVEKRNRGTDTQYF. The DNA of the CDR3 is TGCAGCGTTGAAAAGCGGAACCGAGGTACAGATACGCAGTATTTT. The chain has TRBV29-1 and TRBJ2-3; the D gene is possibly TRBD2 (5 bases). V lost 2 bases to trimming and J lost 3 bases, with 15 bases between them. This CDR3 has 15 residues. CDR1 is SQVTM and CDR2 is ANQGSEA in the germline V gene.

This clonotype was seen only once. The chain uses TRBV20-1 and TRBJ2-1; TRBD1 agrees at 9 bases. The CDR3 is 14 amino acids. The V and J ends lost 5 bases and 7 bases, in that order; junction bases with no gene match: 9. Germline assignment: CDR1 DFQATT and CDR2 SNEGSKA (reference sequence). The CDR3 DNA is TGCAGTGCTCCCCCCGGACAGGGGTTGAATGAGCAGTTCTTC. Translation: CSAPPGQGLNEQFF.

The rearrangement joins TRBV5-1 to TRBJ2-5; D not resolved. Germline values: CDR1 SGHRS, CDR2 YFSETQ. Deletions cut 0 bases from V and 5 bases from J, with 8 bases between. The CDR3 covers 13 residues. The CDR3 region is CASSLGQVETQYF. The CDR3 DNA reads as TGCGCCAGCAGCTTGGGGCAAGTGGAGACCCAGTACTTC.

V gene TRBV4-2 combines with J gene TRBJ2-1, with TRBD2 identical over 13 bases. The germline V gene has CDR1 LGHNA and CDR2 YNFKEQ. The CDR3 sequence is 16 residues long. V lost 1 base and J lost 10; bases outside the gene matches: 7. This CDR3 is CASSQVSGTSGIEQFF. CDR3 DNA: TGTGCCAGCAGCCAAGTATCCGGGACTAGCGGGATAGAGCAGTTCTTC.

The CDR3 region has the DNA TGTGCCAGCAGTCAAAACCTTCGGGAGACCCAGTACTTC. It is translated as CASSQNLRETQYF. The chain uses TRBV7-9 and TRBJ2-5; unclear D gene. CDR1 and CDR2 from the germline V gene are SEHNR and FQNEAQ (reference sequence). V shed 6 bases and J shed 5 bases, with 13 bases lying between them. The CDR3 has 13 residues.

The rearrangement uses TRBV9 and TRBJ1-1; 7 bases are shared with TRBD1. The CDR3 totals 14 residues. V lost 0 bases and J lost 3; bases outside the gene matches: 2. Germline lookup yields CDR1 SGDLS and CDR2 YYNGEE. CDR3 nucleotides: TGTGCCAGCAGCGTAGGCGACAGGGACACTGAAGCTTTCTTT. This gives the protein CASSVGDRDTEAFF.

This sequence joins TRBV7-9 and TRBJ2-1; the D call may be TRBD1 or TRBD2 (6 bases each). V lost 1 base and J lost 13, with 8 bases in between. The CDR3 consists of 11 residues. Germline assignment: CDR1 SEHNR and CDR2 FQNEAQ (reference sequence). This chain's CDR3 is CASSLDGGQFF. The CDR3 DNA reads as TGTGCCAGCAGCTTAGACGGGGGCCAGTTCTTC.

The V and J genes are TRBV6-5 and TRBJ2-2; 9 positions match TRBD1. The CDR3 is 14 amino acids. Trimming at V came to 6 bases and at J to 3 bases, leaving 2 bases not matched to a gene. Germline loops: CDR1 MNHEY, CDR2 SVGAGI. The DNA for the CDR3 is TGTGCCAGCAGAAACAGGGGGCACACCGGGGAGCTGTTTTTT. Residues: CASRNRGHTGELFF.

The J gene is TRBJ2-1, the V gene TRBV10-3, with 14 bases aligning to TRBD2. The CDR3 sequence is 16 residues long. With 6 bases clipped from V and 5 bases from J, the junction kept 6 bases outside the gene matches. Germline CDR1 is ENHRY and CDR2 is SYGVKD. The DNA of the CDR3 is TGTGCCATCAGCGGGACTAGCGGGGGAGCCAACAATGAGCAGTTCTTC. Protein product: CAISGTSGGANNEQFF.

The rearrangement joins TRBV5-1 to TRBJ2-7; D is tentatively TRBD1 or TRBD2 (5 bases each). Looked up from germline, CDR1 is SGHRS and CDR2 is YFSETQ. V lost 4 bases to trimming and J lost 7 bases, with 12 bases between them. This CDR3 spans 12 amino acids. CDR3 residues: CASSAGTDEQYF. The CDR3, as DNA: TGCGCCAGCAGCGCCGGGACCGATGAGCAGTACTTC.

CDR3 in DNA: TGCAGCGTTGATGGCAGGTACAATGAGCAGTTCTTC. As protein: CSVDGRYNEQFF. V and J are TRBV29-1 and TRBJ2-1; D is undetermined. Trimming took 3 bases from V and 4 from J, leaving 7 bases between them. The CDR3 consists of 12 residues. Germline lookup yields CDR1 SQVTM and CDR2 ANQGSEA.

The chain joins TRBV7-8 to TRBJ2-4, with 9 bases aligning to TRBD2. Germline lookup yields CDR1 SGHVS and CDR2 FQNEAQ. J gave up 0 bases and V 5 bases, and 8 bases lay outside the gene matches. This CDR3 region has 17 residues. The CDR3 sequence is CASSPVRRGGAKNIQYF. The CDR3 DNA reads TGTGCCAGCAGCCCTGTTAGGCGGGGGGGAGCCAAAAACATTCAGTACTTC.

This chain links TRBV7-2 with TRBJ2-5; D unclear. This CDR3 comprises 12 residues. V shed 2 bases and J shed 9 bases, with 10 bases lying between them. In germline, CDR1 is SGHTA, CDR2 FQGNSA. CDR3 sequence: CASSLNQLAQYF. The CDR3 DNA sequence: TGTGCCAGCAGCTTAAACCAGCTTGCCCAGTACTTC.

The chain recombines TRBV18 with TRBJ1-3; D call uncertain. V was trimmed by 4 bases and J by 0 bases, leaving 10 bases between them. The CDR3 contains 15 residues. Germline V gives CDR1 KGHSH, CDR2 LQKENI. The CDR3 nucleotides read TGTGCCAGCTCACAGGGTTCGAGCTCTGGAAACACCATATATTTT. It codes for CASSQGSSSGNTIYF.

The chain carries TRBV28 and TRBJ1-2; possibly TRBD1 for D (5 bases). The germline V gene encodes CDR1 MDHEN and CDR2 SYDVKM. This CDR3 is built from 13 residues. Here the CDR3 reads CAAAAGRFYGYTF. CDR3 nucleotide sequence: TGTGCGGCGGCGGCAGGGAGGTTCTATGGCTACACCTTC.

V gene TRBV20-1 combines with J gene TRBJ2-2, with 7 bases lining up with TRBD2. V shed 4 bases, J shed 6 bases, and the junction held 11 bases outside the gene matches. Germline V gene sequence: CDR1 DFQATT, CDR2 SNEGSKA (reference sequence). The CDR3 consists of 15 residues. In nucleotides, the CDR3 is TGCAGTGCTAAACCAGCGGGGATGCGGGCCGGGGAGCTGTTTTTT. This codes for CSAKPAGMRAGELFF.

The chain uses TRBV20-1 and TRBJ1-2, with 10 positions matching TRBD1. Germline V gene lookup returns CDR1 DFQATT and CDR2 SNEGSKA (reference sequence). The V and J ends lost 5 bases and 4 bases, in that order; junction bases with no gene match: 7. The CDR3 sequence is 14 residues long. The CDR3 here is CSAPQGTGVYGYTF. CDR3 nucleotide sequence: TGCAGTGCTCCCCAAGGGACAGGGGTCTATGGCTACACCTTC.

This chain uses TRBV3-1 with TRBJ2-3; D is possibly TRBD1 or TRBD2 (5 bases each). The V end was cut by 4 bases, the J end by 2 bases, with 16 bases between. This CDR3 spans 16 amino acids. Germline CDR1 is LGHDT and CDR2 is YNNKEL (reference sequence). Written as DNA, the CDR3 is TGTGCCAGCAGCCCCGTCAGGGAGAGGTCCACAGATACGCAGTATTTT. Translated, it gives CASSPVRERSTDTQYF.

In this sample, this clonotype turned up once. This chain connects TRBV10-3 to TRBJ2-5, with D tentatively TRBD1 (6 bases). The CDR3 contains 14 residues. Trimming cost V 0 bases and J 5 bases, with 10 bases left between them. CDR1 ENHRY and CDR2 SYGVKD come from the germline V gene. The CDR3 is CAISESPGDETQYF. Here the CDR3 DNA reads TGTGCCATCAGTGAGTCGCCAGGGGACGAGACCCAGTACTTC.

The chain is built from TRBV29-1 and TRBJ2-1; D unclear. Germline-derived CDR1 and CDR2 are SQVTM and ANQGSEA. Trimming left V 6 bases short and J 8 bases short, with 14 bases between. The CDR3 sequence is 12 residues long. The CDR3 reads CSVIKGTDEQFF. In DNA form, the CDR3 reads TGCAGCGTCATAAAGGGCACGGATGAGCAGTTCTTC.

V and J are TRBV7-2 and TRBJ2-5; 9 bases agree with TRBD2. The CDR3 covers 15 residues. Trimming at V came to 6 bases and at J to 1 base, leaving 6 bases not matched to a gene. Germline CDR1 reads SGHTA; CDR2 reads FQGNSA. In DNA, the CDR3 is TGTGCCAGCAGAACCCGAGCGGGGGGCCAAGAGACCCAGTACTTC. Protein product: CASRTRAGGQETQYF.